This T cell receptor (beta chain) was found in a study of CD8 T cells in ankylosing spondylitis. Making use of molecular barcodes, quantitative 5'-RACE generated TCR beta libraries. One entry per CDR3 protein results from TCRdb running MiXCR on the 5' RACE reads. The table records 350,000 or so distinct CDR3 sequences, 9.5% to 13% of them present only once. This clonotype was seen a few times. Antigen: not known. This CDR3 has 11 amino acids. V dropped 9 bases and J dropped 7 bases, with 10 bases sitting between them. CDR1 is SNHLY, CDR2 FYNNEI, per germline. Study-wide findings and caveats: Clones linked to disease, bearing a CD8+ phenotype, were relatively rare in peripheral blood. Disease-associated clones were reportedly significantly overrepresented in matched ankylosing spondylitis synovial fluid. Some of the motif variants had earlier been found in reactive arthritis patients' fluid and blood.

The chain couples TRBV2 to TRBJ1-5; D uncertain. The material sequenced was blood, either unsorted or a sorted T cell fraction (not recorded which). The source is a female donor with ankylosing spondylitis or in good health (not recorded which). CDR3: CASNTDQPQHF. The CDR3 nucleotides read TGTGCCAGTAACACCGACCAGCCCCAGCATTTT.